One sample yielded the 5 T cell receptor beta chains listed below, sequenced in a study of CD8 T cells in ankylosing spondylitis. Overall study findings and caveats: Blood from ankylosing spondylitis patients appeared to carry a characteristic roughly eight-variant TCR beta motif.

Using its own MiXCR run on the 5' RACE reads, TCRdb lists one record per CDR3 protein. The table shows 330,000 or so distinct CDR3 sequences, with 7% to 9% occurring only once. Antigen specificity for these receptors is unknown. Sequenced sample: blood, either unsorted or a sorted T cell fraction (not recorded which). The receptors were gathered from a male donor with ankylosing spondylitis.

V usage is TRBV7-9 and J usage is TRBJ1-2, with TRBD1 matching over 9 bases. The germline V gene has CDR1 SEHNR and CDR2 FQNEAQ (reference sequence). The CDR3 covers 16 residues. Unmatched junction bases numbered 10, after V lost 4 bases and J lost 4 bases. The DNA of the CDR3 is TGTGCCAGCAGCTCCCTCCTGGGACAGGGCTCCTATGGCTACACCTTC. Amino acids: CASSSLLGQGSYGYTF.

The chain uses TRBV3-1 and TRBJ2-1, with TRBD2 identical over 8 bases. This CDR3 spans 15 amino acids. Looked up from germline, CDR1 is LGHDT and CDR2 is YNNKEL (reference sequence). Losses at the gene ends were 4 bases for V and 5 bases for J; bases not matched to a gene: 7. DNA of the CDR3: TGTGCCAGCAGCCGGGCGGGACTAGGGGACAATGAGCAGTTCTTC. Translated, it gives CASSRAGLGDNEQFF.

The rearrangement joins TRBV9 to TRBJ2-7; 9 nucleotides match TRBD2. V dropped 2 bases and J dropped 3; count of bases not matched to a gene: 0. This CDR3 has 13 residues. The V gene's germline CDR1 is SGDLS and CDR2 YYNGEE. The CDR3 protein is CASSVTSGYEQYF. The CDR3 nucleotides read TGTGCCAGCAGCGTGACTAGCGGCTACGAGCAGTACTTC.

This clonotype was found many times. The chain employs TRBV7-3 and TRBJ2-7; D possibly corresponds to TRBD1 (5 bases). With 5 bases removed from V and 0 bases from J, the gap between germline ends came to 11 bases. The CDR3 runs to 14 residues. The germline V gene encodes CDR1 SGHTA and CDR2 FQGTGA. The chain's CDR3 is CASSQRGSSYEQYF. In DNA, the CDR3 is TGTGCCAGCAGCCAAAGGGGTAGCTCCTACGAGCAGTACTTC.

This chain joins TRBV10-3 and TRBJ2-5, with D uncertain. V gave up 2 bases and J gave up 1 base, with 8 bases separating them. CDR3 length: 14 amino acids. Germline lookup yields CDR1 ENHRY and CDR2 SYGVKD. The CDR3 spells CAISEGRSQETQYF. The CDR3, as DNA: TGTGCCATCAGTGAGGGCAGGAGCCAAGAGACCCAGTACTTC.